This TCR beta chain was sequenced during a study of blood T cell repertoires in COVID-19 (dated by TCRdb to about 2020). In terms of the full investigation: The collaborator samples originated in the United States, Italy and Spain and spanned the acute and convalescent phases of COVID-19. The prospective study material was composed of cDNA or gDNA derived from T cells, B-cell-depleted T cells, or PBMCs. Nearly every sample came with metadata listing a de-identified subject ID, COVID-19 status, age in years and sex. HLA class I and class II types, where available, came from metadata supplied by the sample provider rather than from assay-based typing. A freely available public database, intended as a resource for researchers studying the immune response to SARS-CoV-2, is where the repertoires were released. Deeply sampled blood TCRbeta repertoires from subjects exposed to, actively infected with, or recovered from COVID-19 were included in the dataset. The samples were drawn from the first 160 participants of the ongoing ImmuneRACE study and from more than 1,000 subjects provided by 6 global collaborators.

Whole blood was collected in K2EDTA tubes by collaborating institutions according to the institutions' own protocols. For TCRbeta analysis, collaborators shipped samples in one of three forms: frozen whole blood, isolated PBMCs, or DNA extracted from either of those sample types. Regarding this clone: No cognate antigen has been identified for it. The record has no base qualities; no much larger clone is one base away.

V is cut by 4 bases and J by 1 base, and the space between the germline ends is 7 bases. The CDR3 measures 14 amino acids from cysteine to phenylalanine. The only DNA kept is the CDR3, 42 bases in frame from the first base. CDR1 is given as SNHLY and CDR2 as FYNNEI, both from the germline V gene. What the work shows at the level of the full study, not this receptor alone: Clinical and demographic metadata were provided uncurated, with the amount varying by source and participant.

TCRbeta CDR3 regions were amplified from genomic DNA using the immunoSEQ Assay, a bias-controlled multiplex PCR. The original methods were these. Nucleated cell counts per sample were estimated from amplification of reference gene primers within the assay. To quantify the absolute abundance of each unique TCRbeta CDR3 rearrangement, sequence reads were collapsed and filtered. Productive Simpson clonality was computed per sample as the square root of Simpson's diversity index over productive rearrangements. TCRdb provides this immuneACCESS table in a form limited to in-frame rearrangements. Some clones are lacking; in checked studies, under half of them reflect an unresolved V gene, and why the rest are absent is not known. V, J and clone size are taken as reported in that table, and D and trimming were inferred from the DNA itself. The sample records around 150,000 clones, about 92% of which are singletons. The top ten clonotypes cover 15% to 20% of the sample.

The sequence was obtained from a man aged 60 to 69 with active or convalescent COVID-19. The source material was peripheral blood. The rearrangement combines TRBV2 with TRBJ2-2; matching of 5 bases hints at TRBD2 as the D gene. The CDR3: CASSGGQNTGELFF. At the DNA level, the sequence is TGTGCCAGCAGTGGAGGGCAGAACACCGGGGAGCTGTTTTTT.